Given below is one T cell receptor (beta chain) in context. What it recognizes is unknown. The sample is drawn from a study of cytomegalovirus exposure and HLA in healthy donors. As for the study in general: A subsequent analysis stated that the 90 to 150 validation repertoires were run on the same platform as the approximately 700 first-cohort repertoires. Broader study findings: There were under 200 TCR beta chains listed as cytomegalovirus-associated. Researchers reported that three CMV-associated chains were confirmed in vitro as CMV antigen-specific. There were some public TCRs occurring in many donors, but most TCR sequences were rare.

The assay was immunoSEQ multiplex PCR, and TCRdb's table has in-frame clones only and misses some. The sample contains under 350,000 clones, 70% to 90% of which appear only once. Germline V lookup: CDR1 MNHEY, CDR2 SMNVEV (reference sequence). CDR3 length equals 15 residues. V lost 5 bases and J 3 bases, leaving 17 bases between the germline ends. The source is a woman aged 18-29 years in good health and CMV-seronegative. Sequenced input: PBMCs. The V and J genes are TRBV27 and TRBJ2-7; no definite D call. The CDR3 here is CASSPRLPLNYEQYF. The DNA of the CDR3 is TGTGCCAGCAGTCCCCGACTTCCACTAAACTACGAGCAGTACTTC.